This passage covers 9 T cell receptor beta chains from one sample sequenced in a study of T cells in Graves' hyperthyroidism and ophthalmopathy. What was amplified from RNA transcripts were TCR beta CDR3 regions. Primed by the HTBI set, a first-round RT-PCR was run on the TCR CDR3. TCRdb processed the multiplex PCR reads anew with MiXCR; each CDR3 protein has one entry. The sample yields about 380,000 distinct CDR3 sequences, less than 15% seen once. The sequencing input was blood. Receptors originate from a young man with Graves' hyperthyroidism that later progressed to Graves' ophthalmopathy.

V is TRBV6-2 or TRBV6-3 and J is TRBJ2-2; D possibly matches TRBD1 or TRBD2 (6 bases each). Germline V gene lookup returns CDR1 MNHEY and CDR2 SVGEGT. The CDR3 sequence is 15 residues long. The V end lost 7 bases, the J end lost 4 bases, and 16 bases lay between the germline ends. This CDR3 reads CASTAGGARTGELFF. The CDR3 DNA is TGTGCCAGCACTGCCGGGGGCGCCCGCACCGGGGAGCTGTTTTTT.

This clonotype was seen a handful of times. V gene TRBV25-1 combines with J gene TRBJ2-5; D might be TRBD1 (6 bases). Trimming cost V 2 bases and J 5 bases, with 9 bases left between them. This CDR3 is 13 amino acids long. Germline V gives CDR1 MGHDK, CDR2 SYGVNS. This CDR3 is CASSEHRVETQYF. DNA for the CDR3: TGTGCCAGCAGTGAACACAGGGTGGAGACCCAGTACTTC.

This clonotype was seen more than once but under ten times. The chain links TRBV16 to TRBJ2-4; no firm D call. Looked up from germline, CDR1 is KGHSY and CDR2 is FQNENV. There are 13 residues in the CDR3. V lost 1 base and J 6 bases, leaving 7 bases between the germline ends. For the CDR3, the DNA is TGTGCCAGCAGCCAATTAATGGGAAACATTCAGTACTTC. Translating it yields CASSQLMGNIQYF.

Ten or more counts support this clonotype. V usage is TRBV11-2 and J usage is TRBJ2-7; tentative D call: TRBD1 (6 bases). Germline assignment: CDR1 SGHAT and CDR2 FQNNGV. V was pared by 2 bases and J by 2 bases, with 10 bases between. CDR3 length: 14 residues. Written as DNA, the CDR3 is TGTGCCAGCAGCTTACAAGGGGGTCCCTACGAGCAGTACTTC. This encodes CASSLQGGPYEQYF.

This clonotype was seen ten or more times. This chain connects TRBV10-3 to TRBJ1-4, with 7 nucleotides matching TRBD1. The V and J ends lost 3 bases and 7 bases, in that order; junction bases with no gene match: 5. This CDR3 region has 14 residues. Per the germline V gene, CDR1 is ENHRY and CDR2 is SYGVKD. The CDR3 region has the DNA TGTGCCATCAGTGACACAGGGGAGGGTGAAAAACTGTTTTTT. It codes for CAISDTGEGEKLFF.

This clonotype was seen a handful of times. The chain combines TRBV19 with TRBJ1-1, with D possibly matching TRBD1 (6 bases). Germline CDR1 and CDR2: LNHDA and SQIVND (reference sequence). With 5 bases removed from V and 0 bases from J, the gap between germline ends came to 16 bases. The CDR3 length is 16 residues. In nucleotides, the CDR3 is TGTGCCAGTAGTCATATCGACAGGACTGTGAACACTGAAGCTTTCTTT. This gives the protein CASSHIDRTVNTEAFF.

This clonotype occurred many times. The rearrangement joins TRBV12-3 or TRBV12-4 to TRBJ1-1; no definite D call. V was pared by 2 bases and J by 6 bases, with 16 bases between. The CDR3 loop spans 15 amino acids. The CDR3: CASSLRGFRIAEAFF. In DNA form, the CDR3 reads TGTGCCAGCAGTTTACGCGGGTTTAGGATCGCTGAAGCTTTCTTT.

This chain connects TRBV10-3 to TRBJ1-6; tentatively, D is TRBD1 (5 bases). Germline loops: CDR1 ENHRY, CDR2 SYGVKD. Deletions cut 5 bases from V and 7 bases from J, with 12 bases between. The length of the CDR3 is 14 residues. The CDR3: CAISPPEGNSPLHF. CDR3 coding DNA: TGTGCCATCAGTCCGCCTGAGGGGAATTCACCCCTCCACTTT.

The chain combines TRBV24-1 with TRBJ2-1; 11 bases fit TRBD2. J gave up 0 bases and V 4 bases, and 13 bases lay outside the gene matches. CDR3 length equals 20 residues. Looked up from germline, CDR1 is KGHDR and CDR2 is SFDVKD. The CDR3 is CATSDLPGTSGQSSYNEQFF. The CDR3 bases are TGTGCCACCAGTGACTTACCCGGGACTAGCGGCCAGAGCTCCTACAATGAGCAGTTCTTC.